This T cell receptor (beta chain) appears in the sequencing data of a study of spatial heterogeneity in lung cancer. Study summary: From matched bulk RNA-seq came a T cell module score, which showed a strong correlation with TCR transcript counts in tumor regions. Study-wide results and limits: Counts of expanded alpha and beta TCRs within tumors tracked the tumor nonsynonymous mutation count.

Per the germline V gene, CDR1 is SGHNT and CDR2 is YYREEE (reference sequence). The CDR3 length is 15 residues. V shed 3 bases, J shed 3 bases, and the junction held 4 bases outside the gene matches. TCRdb analysed the 5' RACE reads with MiXCR anew, one entry per CDR3 protein. The data show roughly 15,000 distinct CDR3 sequences, roughly 6.6% seen once. This clonotype was seen a handful of times. Antigen: not known. Stated time point: sample taken at primary tumor resection. The TCR was taken from a male donor with early-stage non-small cell lung cancer. Sequencing was performed on lung tumor tissue, taken at surgery. The chain combines TRBV5-4 with TRBJ2-4, with 9 bases identical to TRBD1. DNA for the CDR3: TGTGCCAGCAGCTCCCGGACAGGGGACAAAAACATTCAGTACTTC. As protein: CASSSRTGDKNIQYF.